The 5 T cell receptor beta chains below were found in one sample sequenced in a study of CD8+ T cells in alopecia areata. Extracted RNA was reverse transcribed, and the resulting cDNA served as sequencing template. Libraries were prepared by immunoSEQ multiplex PCR; TCRdb keeps only in-frame clonotypes and omits some of them. This table has around 140,000 clones, more than 45% appearing once. The sequencing input was CD4+ T cells sorted from blood. These receptors all come from a human donor with alopecia areata.

The gene calls are TRBV6-5 and TRBJ1-2; D may be TRBD1 (5 bases). V was trimmed by 2 bases and J by 0 bases, leaving 10 bases between them. Germline V gene sequence: CDR1 MNHEY, CDR2 SVGAGI. This CDR3 contains 15 residues. The CDR3: CASSYGGPSNYGYTF. CDR3 nucleotides: TGTGCCAGCAGTTACGGGGGACCCTCTAACTATGGCTACACCTTC.

Only a few counts were recorded for this clone. The gene calls are TRBV6-5 and TRBJ2-5, with a weak D call TRBD2 (6 bases). This CDR3 comprises 14 residues. V was clipped by 6 bases and J by 2 bases, with 13 bases between them. Germline assignment: CDR1 MNHEY and CDR2 SVGAGI. The CDR3, as DNA: TGTGCCAGCAGGCGGGGTCGTTATCAAGAGACCCAGTACTTC. Translated, it gives CASRRGRYQETQYF.

V gene TRBV29-1 combines with J gene TRBJ2-7; D is uncertain. V lost 7 bases and J lost 3, with 13 bases in between. Germline V gene data show CDR1 as SQVTM and CDR2 as ANQGSEA. The CDR3 totals 12 residues. The DNA of the CDR3 is TGCAGCGCTGGGGTCGGGTACTACGAGCAGTACTTC. It yields the protein CSAGVGYYEQYF.

The DNA for the CDR3 is TGCAGCGTTGTTCTCAGTTCGCAGTATTTT. Encoded protein: CSVVLSSQYF. This chain links TRBV29-1 with TRBJ2-3; no reliable D call. V was trimmed by 4 bases and J by 10 bases, leaving 9 bases between them. CDR3 length: 10 residues. Germline CDR1 and CDR2: SQVTM and ANQGSEA.

This clone has just one count. This rearrangement joins TRBV28 to TRBJ2-5; D not resolved. Germline CDR1 and CDR2: MDHEN and SYDVKM. CDR3 length: 14 amino acids. Trimming shortened V by 2 bases and J by 4 bases, and 11 bases separated the two germline ends. The CDR3 loop reads CASSLARPLETQYF. The CDR3 nucleotides read TGTGCCAGCAGTTTAGCCCGACCCCTAGAGACCCAGTACTTC.